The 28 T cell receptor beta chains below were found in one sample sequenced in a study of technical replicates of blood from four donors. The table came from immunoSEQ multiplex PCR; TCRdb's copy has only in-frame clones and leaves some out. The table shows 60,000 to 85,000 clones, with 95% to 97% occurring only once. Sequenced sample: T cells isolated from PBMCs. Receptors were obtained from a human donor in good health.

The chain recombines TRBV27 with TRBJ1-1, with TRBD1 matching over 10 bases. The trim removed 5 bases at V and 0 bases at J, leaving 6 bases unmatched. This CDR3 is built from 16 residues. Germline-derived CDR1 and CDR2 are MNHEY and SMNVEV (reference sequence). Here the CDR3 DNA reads TGTGCCAGCAGTCCCCGGGACAGGGGATTGAACACTGAAGCTTTCTTT. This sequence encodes CASSPRDRGLNTEAFF.

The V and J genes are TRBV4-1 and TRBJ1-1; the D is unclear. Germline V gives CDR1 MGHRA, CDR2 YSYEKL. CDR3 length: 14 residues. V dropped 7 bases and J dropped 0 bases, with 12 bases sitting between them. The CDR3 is CASTKGTVNTEAFF. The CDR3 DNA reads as TGCGCCAGCACCAAAGGAACAGTGAACACTGAAGCTTTCTTT.

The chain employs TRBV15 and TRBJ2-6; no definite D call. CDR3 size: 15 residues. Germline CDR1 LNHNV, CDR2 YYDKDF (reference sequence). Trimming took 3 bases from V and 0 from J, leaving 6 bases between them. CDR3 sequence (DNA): TGTGCCACCAGCAGGTTATCCTCTGGGGCCAACGTCCTGACTTTC. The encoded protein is CATSRLSSGANVLTF.

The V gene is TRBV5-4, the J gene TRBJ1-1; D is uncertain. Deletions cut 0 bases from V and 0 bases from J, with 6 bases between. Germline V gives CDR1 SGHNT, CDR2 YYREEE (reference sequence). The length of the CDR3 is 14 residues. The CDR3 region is CASSLGRVNTEAFF. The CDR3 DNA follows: TGTGCCAGCAGCTTGGGGCGGGTGAACACTGAAGCTTTCTTT.

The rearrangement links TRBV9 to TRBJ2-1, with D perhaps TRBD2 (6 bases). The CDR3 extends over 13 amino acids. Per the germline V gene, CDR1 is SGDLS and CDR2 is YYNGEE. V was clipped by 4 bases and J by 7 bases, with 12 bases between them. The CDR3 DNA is TGTGCCAGCAGCAGGGGACTCACGAATGAGCAGTTCTTC. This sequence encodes CASSRGLTNEQFF.

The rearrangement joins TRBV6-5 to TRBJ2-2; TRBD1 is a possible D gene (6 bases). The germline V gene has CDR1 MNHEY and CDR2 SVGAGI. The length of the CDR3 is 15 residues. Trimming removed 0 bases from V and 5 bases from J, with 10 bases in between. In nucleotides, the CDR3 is TGTGCCAGCAGTTACTCCGGGACAATTACCGGGGAGCTGTTTTTT. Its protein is CASSYSGTITGELFF.

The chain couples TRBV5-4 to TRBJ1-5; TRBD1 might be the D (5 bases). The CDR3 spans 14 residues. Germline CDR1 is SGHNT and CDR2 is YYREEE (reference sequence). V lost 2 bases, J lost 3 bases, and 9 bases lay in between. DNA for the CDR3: TGTGCCAGCAGCTTCTTAGGGGACAATCAGCCCCAGCATTTT. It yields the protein CASSFLGDNQPQHF. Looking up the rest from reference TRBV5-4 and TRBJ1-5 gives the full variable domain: ETGVTQSPTHLIKTRGQQVTLRCSSQSGHNTVSWYQQALGQGPQFIFQYYREEENGRGNFPPRFSGLQFPNYSSELNVNALELDDSALYLCASSFLGDNQPQHFGDGTRLSIL.

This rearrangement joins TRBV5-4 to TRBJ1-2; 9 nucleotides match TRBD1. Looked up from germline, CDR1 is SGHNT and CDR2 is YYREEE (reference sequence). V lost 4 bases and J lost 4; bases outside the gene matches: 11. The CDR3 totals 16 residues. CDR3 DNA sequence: TGTGCCAGCAGCCCGGGACAGGGTTCACTTCTCTATGGCTACACCTTC. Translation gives CASSPGQGSLLYGYTF.

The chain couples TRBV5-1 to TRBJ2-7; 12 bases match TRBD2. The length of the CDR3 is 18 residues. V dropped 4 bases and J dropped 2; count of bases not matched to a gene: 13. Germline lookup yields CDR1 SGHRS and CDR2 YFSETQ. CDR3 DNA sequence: TGCGCCAGCAGCCATGAGGGACTAGCGGGTGTGTGGGCCTACGAGCAGTACTTC. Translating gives CASSHEGLAGVWAYEQYF.

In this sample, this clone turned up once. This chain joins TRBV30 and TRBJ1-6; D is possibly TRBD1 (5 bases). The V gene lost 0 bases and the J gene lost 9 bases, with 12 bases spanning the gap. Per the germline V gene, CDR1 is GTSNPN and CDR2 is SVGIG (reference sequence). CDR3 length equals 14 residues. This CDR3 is CAWSVLGGFSPLHF. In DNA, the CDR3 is TGTGCCTGGAGTGTACTCGGGGGTTTTTCACCCCTCCACTTT.

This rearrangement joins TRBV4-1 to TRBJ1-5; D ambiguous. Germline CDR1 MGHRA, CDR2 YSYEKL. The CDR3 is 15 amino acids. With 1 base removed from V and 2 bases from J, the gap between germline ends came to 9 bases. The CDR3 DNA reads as TGCGCCAGCAGCCAAGGACACGCAGGCAATCAGCCCCAGCATTTT. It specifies CASSQGHAGNQPQHF.

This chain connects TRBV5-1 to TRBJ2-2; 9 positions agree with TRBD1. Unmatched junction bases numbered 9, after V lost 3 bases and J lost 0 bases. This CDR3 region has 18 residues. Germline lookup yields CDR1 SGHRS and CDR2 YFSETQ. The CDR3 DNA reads TGCGCCAGCAGCTACCGACAGGGGGATTACCCGAACACCGGGGAGCTGTTTTTT. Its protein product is CASSYRQGDYPNTGELFF.

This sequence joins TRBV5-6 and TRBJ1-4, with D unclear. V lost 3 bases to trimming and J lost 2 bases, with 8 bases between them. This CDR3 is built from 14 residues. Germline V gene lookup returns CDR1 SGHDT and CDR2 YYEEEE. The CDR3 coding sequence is TGTGCCAGCAGCTCGTCGTTGACTAATGAAAAACTGTTTTTT. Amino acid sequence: CASSSSLTNEKLFF.

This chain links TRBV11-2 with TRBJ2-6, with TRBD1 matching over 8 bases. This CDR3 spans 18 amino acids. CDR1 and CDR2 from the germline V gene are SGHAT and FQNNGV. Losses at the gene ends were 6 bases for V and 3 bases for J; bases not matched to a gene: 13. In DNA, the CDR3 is TGTGCCAGCAGACGTGGACAGGGTGGTCTTCGTGGGGCCAACGTCCTGACTTTC. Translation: CASRRGQGGLRGANVLTF. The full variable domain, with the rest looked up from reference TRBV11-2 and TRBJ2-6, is EAGVAQSPRYKIIEKRQSVAFWCNPISGHATLYWYQQILGQGPKLLIQFQNNGVVDDSQLPKDRFSAERLKGVDSTLKIQPAKLEDSAVYLCASRRGQGGLRGANVLTFGAGSRLTVL.

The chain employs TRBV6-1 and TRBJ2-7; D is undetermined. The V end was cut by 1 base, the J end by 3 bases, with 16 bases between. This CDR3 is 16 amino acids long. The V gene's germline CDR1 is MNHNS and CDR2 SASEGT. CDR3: CASSEGGLTRIYEQYF. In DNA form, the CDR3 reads TGTGCCAGCAGTGAAGGAGGTCTCACAAGAATCTACGAGCAGTACTTC.

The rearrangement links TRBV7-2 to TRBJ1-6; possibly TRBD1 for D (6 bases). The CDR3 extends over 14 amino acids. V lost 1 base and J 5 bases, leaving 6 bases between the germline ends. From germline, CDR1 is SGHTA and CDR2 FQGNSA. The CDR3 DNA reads TGTGCCAGCAGCTTAGGACAGGATAATTCACCCCTCCACTTT. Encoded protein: CASSLGQDNSPLHF.

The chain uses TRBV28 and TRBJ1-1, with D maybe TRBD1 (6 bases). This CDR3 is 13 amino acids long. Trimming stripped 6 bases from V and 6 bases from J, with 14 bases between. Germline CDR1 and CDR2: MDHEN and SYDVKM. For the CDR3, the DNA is TGTGCCAGCAGCCGACCTGACAGGCCTGAAGCTTTCTTT. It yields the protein CASSRPDRPEAFF.

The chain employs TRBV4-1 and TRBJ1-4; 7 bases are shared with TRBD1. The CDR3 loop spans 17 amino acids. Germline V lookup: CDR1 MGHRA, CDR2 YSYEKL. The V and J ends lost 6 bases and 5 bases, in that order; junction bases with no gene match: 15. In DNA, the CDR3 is TGCGCCAGCAGTTGGCCCAAGGGGCCACAGGGGAATGAAAAACTGTTTTTT. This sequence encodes CASSWPKGPQGNEKLFF.

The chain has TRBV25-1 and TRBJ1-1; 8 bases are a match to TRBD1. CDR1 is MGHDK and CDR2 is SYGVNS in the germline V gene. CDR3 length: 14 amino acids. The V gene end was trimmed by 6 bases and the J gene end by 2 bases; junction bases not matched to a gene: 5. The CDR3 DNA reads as TGTGCCAGCAGGGGACAGGCAAAAAACACTGAAGCTTTCTTT. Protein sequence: CASRGQAKNTEAFF.

The CDR3 sequence: CASRPDSKSTIYF. The CDR3 coding sequence is TGCGCCAGCAGACCTGACAGTAAGAGCACCATATATTTT. The chain joins TRBV5-1 to TRBJ1-3, with a weak D call TRBD1 (5 bases). Germline CDR1 SGHRS, CDR2 YFSETQ. The CDR3 has 13 residues. Trimming cost V 5 bases and J 9 bases, with 15 bases left between them.

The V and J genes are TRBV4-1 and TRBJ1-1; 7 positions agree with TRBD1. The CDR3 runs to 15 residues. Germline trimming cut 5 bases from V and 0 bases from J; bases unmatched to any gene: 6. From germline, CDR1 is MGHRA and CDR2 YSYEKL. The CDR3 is CASSSPGQLNTEAFF. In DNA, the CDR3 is TGCGCCAGCAGCTCCCCGGGACAGTTGAACACTGAAGCTTTCTTT.

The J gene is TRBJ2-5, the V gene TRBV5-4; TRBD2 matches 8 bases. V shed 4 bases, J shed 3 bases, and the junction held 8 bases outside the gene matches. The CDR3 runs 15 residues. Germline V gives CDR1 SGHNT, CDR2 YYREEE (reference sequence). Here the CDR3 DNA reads TGTGCCAGCAGCCGGACGAGCGGGAGCGAAGAGACCCAGTACTTC. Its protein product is CASSRTSGSEETQYF.

The CDR3 region is CASSDVGWASAGQPQHF. In DNA, the CDR3 is TGCGCCAGCAGTGATGTCGGTTGGGCATCGGCAGGCCAGCCCCAGCATTTT. The chain uses TRBV10-2 and TRBJ1-5; D is uncertain. With 3 bases removed from V and 7 bases from J, the gap between germline ends came to 22 bases. Germline V gene data show CDR1 as WSHSY and CDR2 as SAAADI. The CDR3 sequence is 17 residues long.

CDR3 sequence: CASSEMVRDYGYTF. The DNA of the CDR3 is TGTGCCAGCAGTGAAATGGTCAGGGACTATGGCTACACCTTC. The chain recombines TRBV6-1 with TRBJ1-2, with a weak D call TRBD1 (5 bases). The CDR3 extends over 14 amino acids. Germline values: CDR1 MNHNS, CDR2 SASEGT. V was pared by 2 bases and J by 3 bases, with 10 bases between.

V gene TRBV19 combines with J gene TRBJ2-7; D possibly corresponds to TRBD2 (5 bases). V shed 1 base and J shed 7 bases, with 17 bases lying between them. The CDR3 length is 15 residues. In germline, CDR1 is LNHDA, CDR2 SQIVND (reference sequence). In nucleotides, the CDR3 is TGTGCCAGTAGTATAGTTGAGGGCTACGGGGAAGAGCAGTACTTC. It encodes CASSIVEGYGEEQYF. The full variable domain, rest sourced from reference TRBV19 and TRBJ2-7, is DGGITQSPKYLFRKEGQNVTLSCEQNLNHDAMYWYRQDPGQGLRLIYYSQIVNDFQKGDIAEGYSVSREKKESFPLTVTSAQKNPTAFYLCASSIVEGYGEEQYFGPGTRLTVT.

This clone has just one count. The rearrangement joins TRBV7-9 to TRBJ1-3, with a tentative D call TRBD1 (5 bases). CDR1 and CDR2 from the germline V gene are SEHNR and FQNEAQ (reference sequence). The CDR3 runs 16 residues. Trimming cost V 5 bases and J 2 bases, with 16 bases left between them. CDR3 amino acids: CASSHTTDRAGNTIYF. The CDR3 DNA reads TGTGCCAGCAGCCATACGACAGACCGGGCTGGAAACACCATATATTTT.

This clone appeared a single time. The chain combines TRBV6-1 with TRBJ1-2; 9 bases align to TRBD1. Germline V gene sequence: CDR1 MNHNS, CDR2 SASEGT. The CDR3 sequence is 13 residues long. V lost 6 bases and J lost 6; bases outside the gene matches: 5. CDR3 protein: CASREQGAHGYTF. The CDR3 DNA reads TGTGCCAGCAGAGAACAGGGGGCGCATGGCTACACCTTC.

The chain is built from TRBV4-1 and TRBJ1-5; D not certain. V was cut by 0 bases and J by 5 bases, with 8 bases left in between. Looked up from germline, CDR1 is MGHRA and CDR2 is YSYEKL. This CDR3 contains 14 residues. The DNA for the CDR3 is TGCGCCAGCAGCCAAGAGGCTAGGTATCAGCCCCAGCATTTT. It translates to CASSQEARYQPQHF.